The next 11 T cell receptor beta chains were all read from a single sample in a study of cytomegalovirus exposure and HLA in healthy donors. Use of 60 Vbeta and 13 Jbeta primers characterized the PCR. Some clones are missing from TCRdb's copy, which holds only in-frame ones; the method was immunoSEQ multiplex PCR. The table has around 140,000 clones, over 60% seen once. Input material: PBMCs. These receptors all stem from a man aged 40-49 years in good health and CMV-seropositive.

CDR3 sequence: CASSRGQGGEQYF. In DNA form, the CDR3 reads TGTGCCAGCAGCCGGGGACAGGGAGGCGAGCAGTACTTC. V and J are TRBV7-9 and TRBJ2-7; TRBD1 agrees at 9 bases. This CDR3 has 13 residues. Germline assignment: CDR1 SEHNR and CDR2 FQNEAQ (reference sequence). The J segment lost 6 bases and the V segment lost 5 bases, leaving 5 bases of the junction unmatched.

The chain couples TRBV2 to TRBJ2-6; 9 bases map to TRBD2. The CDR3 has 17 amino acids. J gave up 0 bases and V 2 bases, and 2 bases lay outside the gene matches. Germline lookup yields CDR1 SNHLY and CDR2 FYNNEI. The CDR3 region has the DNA TGTGCCAGCAGTGAATTAGCGGGGGACTCTGGGGCCAACGTCCTGACTTTC. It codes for CASSELAGDSGANVLTF.

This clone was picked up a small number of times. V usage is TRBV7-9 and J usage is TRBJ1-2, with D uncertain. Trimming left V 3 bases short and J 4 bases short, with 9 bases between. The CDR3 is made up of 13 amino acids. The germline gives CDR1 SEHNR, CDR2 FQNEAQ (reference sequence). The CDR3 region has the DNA TGTGCCAGCAGCTTGGGCAGCTTCTATGGCTACACCTTC. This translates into CASSLGSFYGYTF.

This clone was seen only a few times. This CDR3 is CASRESGGRDTQYF. For the CDR3, the DNA is TGTGCCAGCAGGGAATCCGGGGGGAGAGATACGCAGTATTTT. This sequence joins TRBV6-5 and TRBJ2-3; 7 bases line up with TRBD2. The CDR3 has 14 amino acids. The germline gives CDR1 MNHEY, CDR2 SVGAGI. With V trimmed by 6 bases and J by 5 bases, 8 bases remained unmatched.

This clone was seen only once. This chain's CDR3 is CASRDSRSSYNEQFF. CDR3 sequence (DNA): TGTGCCAGCAGAGACAGTAGGAGCTCCTACAATGAGCAGTTCTTC. This chain connects TRBV6-5 to TRBJ2-1; D might be TRBD1 (5 bases). The CDR3 extends over 15 amino acids. Germline CDR1 and CDR2: MNHEY and SVGAGI. V was pared by 6 bases and J by 0 bases, with 12 bases between.

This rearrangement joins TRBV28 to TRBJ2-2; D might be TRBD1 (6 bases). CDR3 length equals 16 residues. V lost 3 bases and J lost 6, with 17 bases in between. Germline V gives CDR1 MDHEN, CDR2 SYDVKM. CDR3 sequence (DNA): TGTGCCAGCAGTTTTATTGGGACACCCAGGTCCGGGGAGCTGTTTTTT. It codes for CASSFIGTPRSGELFF.

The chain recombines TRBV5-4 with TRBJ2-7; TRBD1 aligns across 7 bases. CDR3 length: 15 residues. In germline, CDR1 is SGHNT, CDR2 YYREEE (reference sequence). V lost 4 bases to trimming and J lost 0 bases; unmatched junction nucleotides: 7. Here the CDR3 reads CASSQGQVSSYEQYF. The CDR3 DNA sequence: TGTGCCAGCAGCCAAGGACAGGTGAGCTCCTACGAGCAGTACTTC. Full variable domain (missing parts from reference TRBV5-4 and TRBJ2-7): ETGVTQSPTHLIKTRGQQVTLRCSSQSGHNTVSWYQQALGQGPQFIFQYYREEENGRGNFPPRFSGLQFPNYSSELNVNALELDDSALYLCASSQGQVSSYEQYFGPGTRLTVT.

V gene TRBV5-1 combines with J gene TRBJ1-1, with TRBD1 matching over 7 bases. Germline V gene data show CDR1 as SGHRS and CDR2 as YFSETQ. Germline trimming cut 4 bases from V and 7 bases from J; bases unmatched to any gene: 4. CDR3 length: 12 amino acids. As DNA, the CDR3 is TGCGCCAGCAGCCTGGGACAGTATGAAGCTTTCTTT. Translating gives CASSLGQYEAFF. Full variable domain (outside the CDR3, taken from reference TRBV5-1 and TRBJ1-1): KAGVTQTPRYLIKTRGQQVTLSCSPISGHRSVSWYQQTPGQGLQFLFEYFSETQRNKGNFPGRFSGRQFSNSRSEMNVSTLELGDSALYLCASSLGQYEAFFGQGTRLTVV.

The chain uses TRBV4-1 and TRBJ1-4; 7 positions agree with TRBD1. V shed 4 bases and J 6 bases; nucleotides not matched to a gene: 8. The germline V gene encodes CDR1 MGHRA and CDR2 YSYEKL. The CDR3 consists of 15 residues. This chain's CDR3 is CASSPADRTDEKLFF. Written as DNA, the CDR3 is TGCGCCAGCAGCCCGGCGGACAGGACCGATGAAAAACTGTTTTTT.

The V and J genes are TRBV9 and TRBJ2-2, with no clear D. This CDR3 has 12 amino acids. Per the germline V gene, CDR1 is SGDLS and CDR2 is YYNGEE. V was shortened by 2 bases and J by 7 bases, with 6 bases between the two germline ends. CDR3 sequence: CASSVGDGELFF. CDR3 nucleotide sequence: TGTGCCAGCAGCGTCGGAGACGGGGAGCTGTTTTTT.

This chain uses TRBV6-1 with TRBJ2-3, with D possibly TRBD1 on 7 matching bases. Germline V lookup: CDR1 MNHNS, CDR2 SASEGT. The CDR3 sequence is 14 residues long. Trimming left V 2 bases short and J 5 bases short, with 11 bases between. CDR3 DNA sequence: TGTGCCAGCAGTGAACAGGGGGGAGGAGATACGCAGTATTTT. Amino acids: CASSEQGGGDTQYF.